The source of this TCR beta chain is a study of control samples from healthy donors and cancer patients (dated by TCRdb to 2019 to 2021). From cysteine to phenylalanine, the CDR3 is 14 amino acids long. CDR3 DNA only is kept here, 42 bases in frame from base 1. V is cut by 10 bases and J by 2 bases, and the space between the germline ends is 17 bases. The CDR1 and CDR2 encoded by the germline V gene are ENHRY and SYGVKD. The library was prepared using the immunoSEQ multiplex PCR assay. In its TCRdb copy, this immuneACCESS table keeps in-frame sequences only and misses some clones. Where compared with another copy, unresolved V genes explain less than half of these, and the others have no known cause. A total of fewer than 100,000 clones appear in this sample, roughly four fifths of them only once. The ten largest clones capture 2% of the sample. A note on this clone: Which antigen it targets is not known. No per-base quality is available; no much larger clone lies one base away.

The sequenced material came from blood. The receptor was isolated from a man in his fifties or sixties in good health. The chain links TRBV10-3 with TRBJ1-1; the D segment cannot be called with confidence. The CDR3 region has the sequence CATRRPGENTEAFF. In nucleotides, the sequence is TGTGCCACCCGTAGGCCCGGGGAAAACACTGAAGCTTTCTTT.